This T cell receptor beta chain is drawn from a study of human T cells and chemical hapten exposure. The length of the CDR3 is 11 residues. V lost 4 bases, J lost 5 bases, and 5 bases lay in between. The germline gives CDR1 LNHDA, CDR2 SQIVND (reference sequence). TCRdb passed the RACE reads through MiXCR, listing each CDR3 protein once. This table holds 60,000 to 70,000 distinct CDR3 sequences, 9.5% to 12% found once. Time point described: pre-sensitization, week 0. As to treatment: therapeutic diphenylcyclopropenone sensitization with weekly scalp DPC. This clonotype has more than one count but fewer than ten.

This sequence originates from a woman between 45 and 60 years old with alopecia areata. Some clones in this sample may be carry-over from other donors' samples. The chain couples TRBV19 to TRBJ1-2; D unresolved. This material consisted of whole blood, taken in connection with sensitization to the hapten diphenylcyclopropenone (DPC). CDR3 amino acids: CASSTRYGYTF. CDR3 nucleotide sequence: TGTGCCAGTAGTACCCGGTATGGCTACACCTTC.